The next 25 T cell receptor beta chains were all read from a single sample in a study of T cell responses to AZD1222 COVID-19 vaccine. Assay used: immunoSEQ multiplex PCR; TCRdb lists only in-frame clones, some missing. Of 150,000 to 200,000 clones in the sample, roughly 90% were seen once. The input for sequencing was peripheral blood, taken 28 days after the second AZD1222 dose. The source of these receptors is an adult who received the AZD1222 COVID-19 vaccine.

This sequence joins TRBV18 and TRBJ2-3; the match to TRBD2 covers 10 bases. This CDR3 is built from 19 residues. Germline loops: CDR1 KGHSH, CDR2 LQKENI. V shed 6 bases, J shed 0 bases, and the junction held 15 bases outside the gene matches. The CDR3 bases are TGTGCCAGCTCCCTTACTCCAGCTAGCGGGGGCCTTAGCACAGATACGCAGTATTTT. It specifies CASSLTPASGGLSTDTQYF.

The rearrangement joins TRBV27 to TRBJ1-1; 8 bases map to TRBD1. The V and J ends lost 0 bases and 6 bases, in that order; junction bases with no gene match: 6. Germline CDR1 and CDR2: MNHEY and SMNVEV (reference sequence). The CDR3 length is 15 residues. This chain's CDR3 is CASSLSGRGPPEAFF. As DNA, the CDR3 is TGTGCCAGCAGTTTATCGGGCAGGGGGCCACCTGAAGCTTTCTTT.

V is TRBV30 and J is TRBJ1-6, with 8 positions matching TRBD1. Germline V gives CDR1 GTSNPN, CDR2 SVGIG (reference sequence). The ends lost 2 bases at V and 7 bases at J; junction bases unmatched: 4. The CDR3 has 14 residues. CDR3 DNA: TGTGCCTGGAGTACAGGACAGGGAAATTCACCCCTCCACTTT. This sequence encodes CAWSTGQGNSPLHF.

The chain has TRBV19 and TRBJ2-2; 7 bases fit TRBD1. Per the germline V gene, CDR1 is LNHDA and CDR2 is SQIVND (reference sequence). The J segment lost 5 bases and the V segment lost 7 bases, leaving 10 bases of the junction unmatched. The CDR3 length is 15 residues. For the CDR3, the DNA is TGTGCCAGTATGGCAGGGGGTAAACGTACCGGGGAGCTGTTTTTT. Translating gives CASMAGGKRTGELFF.

CDR3 sequence reads: CSASSGGGRSEKLFF. For the CDR3, the DNA is TGCAGTGCTAGTAGCGGAGGAGGACGTAGTGAAAAACTGTTTTTT. V gene TRBV20-1 combines with J gene TRBJ1-4; D is unclear. With 3 bases removed from V and 7 bases from J, the gap between germline ends came to 18 bases. The CDR3 has 15 amino acids. CDR1 is DFQATT, CDR2 SNEGSKA, per germline (reference sequence).

This chain joins TRBV5-6 and TRBJ2-2; maybe TRBD2 (5 bases). With 1 base removed from V and 4 bases from J, the gap between germline ends came to 11 bases. CDR1 is SGHDT and CDR2 is YYEEEE in the germline V gene. The CDR3 totals 15 residues. The chain's CDR3 is CASSLMGVRTGELFF. Here the CDR3 DNA reads TGTGCCAGCAGCTTGATGGGAGTTCGCACCGGGGAGCTGTTTTTT.

The chain employs TRBV6-6 and TRBJ2-5; D is uncertain. Germline V CDR1 and CDR2: MNHNY, SVGAGI (reference sequence). With 0 bases removed from V and 6 bases from J, the gap between germline ends came to 11 bases. The CDR3 spans 14 residues. The CDR3 region is CASSYSNPQKTQYF. The CDR3 nucleotides read TGTGCCAGCAGTTACTCCAATCCTCAGAAGACCCAGTACTTC.

The chain uses TRBV5-8 and TRBJ1-5; possible D gene TRBD1, 5 bases. Germline values: CDR1 SGHTS, CDR2 YDEGEE. V was cut by 4 bases and J by 7 bases, with 18 bases left in between. CDR3 length: 15 amino acids. Here the CDR3 DNA reads TGTGCCAGCAGCGCAGACAGATGGGAAGGGCAGCCCCAGCATTTT. Translating gives CASSADRWEGQPQHF.

The CDR3 bases are TGTGCCAGCAGCGTAGGAGAGGGGGCTTATGGAAACACCATATATTTT. This codes for CASSVGEGAYGNTIYF. The chain employs TRBV9 and TRBJ1-3, with 7 bases aligning to TRBD1. The J segment lost 3 bases and the V segment lost 0 bases, leaving 6 bases of the junction unmatched. This CDR3 comprises 16 residues. Per germline, CDR1 SGDLS and CDR2 YYNGEE.

The chain is built from TRBV6-5 and TRBJ1-2, with D unclear. V was clipped by 5 bases and J by 4 bases, with 14 bases between them. Germline assignment: CDR1 MNHEY and CDR2 SVGAGI. This CDR3 spans 14 amino acids. The CDR3 region is CASSKTGSPYGYTF. The CDR3 nucleotides are TGTGCCAGCAGTAAAACCGGGTCCCCCTATGGCTACACCTTC.

The V and J genes are TRBV30 and TRBJ2-6; D is unresolved. Germline values: CDR1 GTSNPN, CDR2 SVGIG (reference sequence). Trimming removed 8 bases at V and 1 base at J, with 9 bases between. The CDR3 contains 13 residues. CDR3 region: CAGRWSGANVLTF. The CDR3 DNA reads as TGTGCCGGTAGATGGTCTGGGGCCAACGTCCTGACTTTC.

This chain uses TRBV24-1 with TRBJ1-1; TRBD1 is a possible D gene (6 bases). This CDR3 has 15 residues. The V end was cut by 10 bases, the J end by 5 bases, with 22 bases between. CDR1 and CDR2 from the germline V gene are KGHDR and SFDVKD. The CDR3: CATLTGGGPGTEAFF. As DNA, the CDR3 is TGTGCCACGTTAACCGGCGGGGGCCCTGGGACTGAAGCTTTCTTT.

This chain joins TRBV6-4 and TRBJ2-5, with D possibly being TRBD1 (5 bases). The germline gives CDR1 MRHNA, CDR2 SNTAGT. The CDR3 runs 13 residues. Trimming pared 0 bases from V and 5 bases from J, leaving 7 bases between. The CDR3 reads CASSDSRVETQYF. In DNA, the CDR3 is TGTGCCAGCAGTGACTCCAGGGTTGAGACCCAGTACTTC.

Only a few counts were recorded for this clone. The rearrangement joins TRBV29-1 to TRBJ2-1, with 8 bases fitting TRBD1. V lost 6 bases to trimming and J lost 7 bases; unmatched junction nucleotides: 11. Germline CDR1 is SQVTM and CDR2 is ANQGSEA. The CDR3 has 14 amino acids. For the CDR3, the DNA is TGCAGCGTCCAGCGGCGGACAGGGAAAAATGAGCAGTTCTTC. This encodes CSVQRRTGKNEQFF.

This clone was recorded once. V is TRBV7-9 and J is TRBJ2-3; 9 nucleotides align to TRBD2. Germline loops: CDR1 SEHNR, CDR2 FQNEAQ (reference sequence). The junction had 14 bases not matched to a gene; V was cut back by 11 bases and J by 8 bases. This CDR3 comprises 14 residues. DNA for the CDR3: TGTGCCGCCCGGGGGCTAGCGGGGCTCGGTACGCAGTATTTT. Translation: CAARGLAGLGTQYF.

This chain links TRBV24-1 with TRBJ2-1; a weak D match, TRBD2 (5 bases). The CDR3 length is 14 residues. The germline gives CDR1 KGHDR, CDR2 SFDVKD. V lost 3 bases and J 6 bases, leaving 11 bases between the germline ends. The CDR3 coding sequence is TGTGCCACCAGTGATATTGGGGAGCGCAATGAGCAGTTCTTC. It is translated as CATSDIGERNEQFF.

This clone was seen just once. J is TRBJ2-3 and V is TRBV27, with D hard to call. This CDR3 is built from 14 residues. Between the trimmed V and J ends, which lost 2 bases and 0 bases, there was a span of 6 bases. In germline, CDR1 is MNHEY, CDR2 SMNVEV (reference sequence). In nucleotides, the CDR3 is TGTGCCAGCAGTTTAGTTGGGAGCACAGATACGCAGTATTTT. Its protein product is CASSLVGSTDTQYF.

The rearrangement joins TRBV2 to TRBJ2-2; a weak D match, TRBD1 (6 bases). The CDR3 has 13 amino acids. The V end lost 6 bases, the J end lost 3 bases, and 8 bases lay between the germline ends. Germline V CDR1 and CDR2: SNHLY, FYNNEI. The CDR3 reads CASRDRYTGELFF. CDR3 nucleotides: TGTGCCAGCAGAGACAGGTACACCGGGGAGCTGTTTTTT.

The chain combines TRBV5-1 with TRBJ2-1; 8 bases map to TRBD2. CDR1 SGHRS and CDR2 YFSETQ come from the germline V gene. This CDR3 contains 13 residues. Unmatched junction bases numbered 1, after V lost 4 bases and J lost 4 bases. CDR3 amino acids: CASSIAGYNEQFF. CDR3 nucleotides: TGCGCCAGCAGCATAGCGGGGTACAATGAGCAGTTCTTC.

This chain joins TRBV12-5 and TRBJ2-5; D is undetermined. The CDR3 has 13 residues. V shed 5 bases and J shed 5 bases, with 12 bases lying between them. CDR1 is LGHNT and CDR2 is FRNRAP in the germline V gene. The DNA of the CDR3 is TGTGCTAGTGGTCGTGGGGTCGGGGAGACCCAGTACTTC. It codes for CASGRGVGETQYF.

This clone is a singleton in its sample. At one end the junction does not follow the germline gene, possibly because of a read error. The chain employs TRBV19 and TRBJ1-1, with D uncertain. Per the germline V gene, CDR1 is LNHDA and CDR2 is SQIVND (reference sequence). The CDR3 runs 14 residues. This CDR3 reads CASSPQILKTEAFF. CDR3 in DNA: TGTGCCAGTAGTCCACAGATTTTGAAGACTGAAGCTTTCTTT. Combining the CDR3 with reference TRBV19 and TRBJ1-1 gives the whole variable domain DGGITQSPKYLFRKEGQNVTLSCEQNLNHDAMYWYRQDPGQGLRLIYYSQIVNDFQKGDIAEGYSVSREKKESFPLTVTSAQKNPTAFYLCASSPQILKTEAFFGQGTRLTVV.

The CDR3 DNA sequence: TGTGCCAGCAGGCCCGTTAGCTCCTACAATGAGCAGTTCTTC. Protein: CASRPVSSYNEQFF. The chain joins TRBV2 to TRBJ2-1; D not certain. The CDR3 totals 14 residues. V was cut by 6 bases and J by 0 bases, with 9 bases left in between. Germline-derived CDR1 and CDR2 are SNHLY and FYNNEI.

This clone was seen just once. The rearrangement uses TRBV6-4 and TRBJ1-2, with 7 bases aligning to TRBD1. Germline assignment: CDR1 MRHNA and CDR2 SNTAGT. This CDR3 is 11 amino acids long. The trim removed 6 bases at V and 7 bases at J, leaving 2 bases unmatched. CDR3 region: CASSSGGGYTF. The CDR3, as DNA: TGTGCCAGCAGCTCAGGGGGTGGCTACACCTTC.

V usage is TRBV18 and J usage is TRBJ1-1; possible D gene TRBD1, 6 bases. The CDR3 consists of 13 residues. Germline V gene sequence: CDR1 KGHSH, CDR2 LQKENI. Deletions cut 6 bases from V and 4 bases from J, with 12 bases between. This CDR3 is CASSRQGGTEAFF. DNA of the CDR3: TGTGCCAGCTCCCGACAAGGGGGCACTGAAGCTTTCTTT. Full variable domain (missing parts from reference TRBV18 and TRBJ1-1): NAGVMQNPRHLVRRRGQEARLRCSPMKGHSHVYWYRQLPEEGLKFMVYLQKENIIDESGMPKERFSAEFPKEGPSILRIQQVVRGDSAAYFCASSRQGGTEAFFGQGTRLTVV.

This clone was detected only once. The junction departs from germline at one end; a sequencing error may be responsible. The chain joins TRBV7-7 to TRBJ2-5, with D possibly matching TRBD1 (5 bases). Per the germline V gene, CDR1 is SSHAT and CDR2 is FNYEAQ (reference sequence). This CDR3 contains 15 residues. CDR3 DNA: TGTGCTAGCAGCCTATACGACAGTACCCAAGAGACCCAGTACTTC. This codes for CASSLYDSTQETQYF.